This T cell receptor beta chain was retrieved from a study of shared clonotypes between healthy human individuals. Notes on the study in general: A generally larger estimated richness was seen in naive subsets than in memory subsets.

Naive CD8 isolation took CD45RO-negative cells positively selected for CCR7 and excluded terminally differentiated effector memory CD45RA+ cells. This CDR3 is built from 16 residues. The V segment lost 0 bases and the J segment 5 bases; nucleotides outside the gene matches: 8. Germline CDR1 reads MNHNY; CDR2 reads SVGAGI (reference sequence). Across several immunoSEQ plates, the genomic DNA of each subset was split evenly. Repertoires were generated with immunoSEQ multiplex PCR, while TCRdb's copy carries only in-frame clones and drops some. The data contain more than 2 million clones, about 95% of them singletons. Concerning this clone itself: The antigen is undetermined.

The gene calls are TRBV6-6 and TRBJ2-5; 8 nucleotides agree with TRBD2. Sequencing was carried out using naive CD8+ T cells sorted from blood. The source of this sequence is a man between 18 and 29 years old in good health. CDR3: CASSYSGGPGGETQYF. For the CDR3, the DNA is TGTGCCAGCAGTTACTCGGGGGGCCCGGGAGGGGAGACCCAGTACTTC.